These 29 T cell receptor beta chains came from one sample sequenced in a study of tissue T cells after allogeneic stem cell transplantation. The time point: mouse harvest day 14 after allogeneic transplant. Mouse grafts combined 10^7 T-cell-depleted bone marrow cells with 10^6 splenic CD5+ T cells. Assay used: immunoSEQ multiplex PCR; TCRdb lists only in-frame clones, some missing. Here the sample spans roughly 8,600 clones, 37% being singletons. Sequencing was done on a sample of skin. These receptors all stem from a female BALB/c mouse given C57BL/6 T cells with graft-versus-host disease after an allogeneic hematopoietic cell transplant.

By share, this clone counts as medium-sized. The genes are named according to mouse. The CDR3 end is not reached by the read, which stops 1 residue before it; the germline J gene fills it in. V gene TRBV24 combines with J gene TRBJ1-3; 7 nucleotides align to TRBD1. The ends lost 0 bases at V and 4 bases at J; junction bases unmatched: 3. Germline CDR1 and CDR2: KGHTA and FRNEEI. This CDR3 region has 15 residues. The CDR3 sequence: CASSLYKGGGNTLYF. The covered CDR3 bases are TGTGCCAGCAGTCTGTATAAAGGGGGCGGAAATACGCTCTAT.

Details on this clone: Gene names denote mouse genes. The read stops 1 residue short of the end of the CDR3; the missing end is completed from the germline J gene. J is TRBJ1-4 and V is TRBV3; D might be TRBD1 (6 bases). CDR3 length equals 15 residues. V was shortened by 5 bases and J by 0 bases, with 10 bases between the two germline ends. Germline V gives CDR1 SNHLY, CDR2 FYNGKV (reference sequence). This chain's CDR3 is CASSRTAVSNERLFF. CDR3 bases read: TGTGCCAGCAGCCGGACAGCCGTTTCCAACGAAAGATTATTT.

With regard to this clone: Genes and germline come from the mouse. The sequenced fragment ends 1 residue before the CDR3 boundary, so the rest is inferred from the germline J gene. The chain links TRBV24 to TRBJ1-4; D gene uncertain. Germline V gene lookup returns CDR1 KGHTA and CDR2 FRNEEI. This CDR3 is 15 amino acids long. Trimming cost V 1 base and J 0 bases, with 6 bases left between them. CDR3 DNA, as far as it was read: TGTGCCAGCAGTCTGTTGGGAATTTCCAACGAAAGATTATTT. It is translated as CASSLLGISNERLF. The whole CDR3 protein reads CASSLLGISNERLFF.

A word on this clone: The listed genes are named as in mouse. The read comes to an end 1 residue before the CDR3 does, leaving the germline J gene to fill in the end. The chain carries TRBV26 and TRBJ2-5; tentative D call: TRBD1 (6 bases). Looked up from germline, CDR1 is KGHPV and CDR2 is FQNQEV (reference sequence). The CDR3 consists of 12 residues. Trimming pared 3 bases from V and 6 bases from J, leaving 7 bases between. The DNA read from the CDR3 is TGTGCCAGCAGTCTCCAGGGGGACACCCAGTAC. It specifies CASSLQGDTQY. The whole CDR3 reads CASSLQGDTQYF. Combining the CDR3 with reference TRBV26 and TRBJ2-5 gives the whole variable domain NSKVIQTPRYLVKGQGQKAKMRCIPEKGHPVVFWYQQNKNNEFKFLINFQNQEVLQQIDMTEKRFSAECPSNSPCSLEIQSSEAGDSALYLCASSLQGDTQYFGPGTRLLVL.

Concerning this clone itself: Germline and genes here are mouse. The read terminates 1 residue before the CDR3 end, so the remaining end is supplied by the germline J gene. The V call is TRBV3, the J call TRBJ2-7; weak D call: TRBD1 (6 bases). The germline V and J ends were trimmed by 5 bases and 3 bases, with 11 bases remaining between them. Germline V gene sequence: CDR1 SNHLY, CDR2 FYNGKV (reference sequence). The CDR3 consists of 13 residues. The covered CDR3 bases are TGTGCCAGCAGCAAGGACAGATACTATGAACAGTAC. Amino acid sequence: CASSKDRYYEQY. The entire CDR3 protein reads CASSKDRYYEQYF.

Worth noting for this clone: The gene names given are mouse names. The missing CDR3 end, 1 residue past where the read stops, is filled in from the germline J gene. The chain joins TRBV13-1 to TRBJ2-5, with unresolved D. Germline CDR1 reads NSHNY; CDR2 reads SYGAGN. The CDR3 extends over 13 amino acids. The ends were cut back, 2 bases at V and 2 bases at J, with 6 bases in the middle. The CDR3 protein is CASSETVQDTQYF. CDR3 bases read: TGTGCCAGCAGTGAGACGGTCCAAGACACCCAGTAC.

Points on this clone: Genes here carry mouse names. The CDR3 end is not reached by the read, which stops 1 residue before it; the germline J gene fills it in. The J gene is TRBJ1-1, the V gene TRBV13-2, with a weak D call TRBD1 (5 bases). V lost 0 bases and J 3 bases, leaving 6 bases between the germline ends. The CDR3 totals 13 residues. CDR1 is NNHNN and CDR2 is SYGAGS in the germline V gene (reference sequence). The CDR3 loop reads CASGDARDTEVFF. CDR3 DNA (partial): TGTGCCAGCGGTGATGCCAGGGACACAGAAGTCTTC.

With regard to this clone: Gene names and germline refer to mouse. The read comes to an end 1 residue before the CDR3 does, leaving the germline J gene to fill in the end. This sequence joins TRBV26 and TRBJ1-1; no clear D. V lost 2 bases to trimming and J lost 2 bases, with 6 bases between them. The CDR3 sequence is 13 residues long. The germline V gene has CDR1 KGHPV and CDR2 FQNQEV (reference sequence). The sequenced part of the CDR3 DNA is TGTGCCAGCAGTCTGGGTCATAACACAGAAGTCTTC. It encodes CASSLGHNTEVF. The CDR3, in full, reads CASSLGHNTEVFF.

Points on this clone: The listed genes are named as in mouse. The read falls 1 residue short of the CDR3 end, and the missing part is taken from the germline J gene. The chain couples TRBV3 to TRBJ2-4; D uncertain. Germline V gene sequence: CDR1 SNHLY, CDR2 FYNGKV (reference sequence). V was trimmed by 1 base and J by 6 bases, leaving 8 bases between them. The CDR3 length is 13 residues. The DNA read from the CDR3 is TGTGCCAGCAGCTTAGGGTGGGAGAACACCTTGTAC. Translated: CASSLGWENTLY. The full CDR3 sequence reads CASSLGWENTLYF.

As for this clone: Mouse gene names apply. With the read ending 1 residue before the CDR3 end, the germline J gene is used to fill in that end. This chain uses TRBV26 with TRBJ2-3; D unclear. The V and J ends lost 6 bases and 0 bases respectively, with 7 bases between them. CDR1 KGHPV and CDR2 FQNQEV come from the germline V gene (reference sequence). This CDR3 has 13 amino acids. Incomplete CDR3 DNA: TGTGCCAGCAGGCGTACTAGTGCAGAAACGCTGTAT. Its protein product is CASRRTSAETLY. The CDR3 as a whole reads CASRRTSAETLYF.

Sample share makes this clone medium-sized. Gene and germline names: mouse. The read stops 1 residue short of the end of the CDR3; the missing end is completed from the germline J gene. This chain links TRBV15 with TRBJ1-4; D ambiguous. The ends were cut back, 1 base at V and 1 base at J, with 7 bases in the middle. CDR1 and CDR2 (germline): SGHND, FRSKSL. The CDR3 contains 15 residues. The part of the CDR3 DNA that was read is TGTGCCAGCAGTTTAGGACAATCTTCCAACGAAAGATTATTT. Its protein is CASSLGQSSNERLF. The entire CDR3 reads CASSLGQSSNERLFF.

This clone is categorized as medium-sized (0.01 to 0.1%). Mouse gene names apply. Other DNA sequences in the sample encode the same CDR3. Partial CDR3 DNA: TGTGCCAGCAGTCGGCAAACAAACTCCGACTACACC. Translation gives CASSRQTNSDYT. The whole CDR3 sequence reads CASSRQTNSDYTF. V usage is TRBV26 and J usage is TRBJ1-2; no reliable D call. The read terminates 1 residue before the CDR3 end, so the remaining end is supplied by the germline J gene. Trimming took 4 bases from V and 0 from J, leaving 6 bases between them. This CDR3 region has 13 residues. The germline gives CDR1 KGHPV, CDR2 FQNQEV (reference sequence).

This clone is medium-sized in the sample. Gene names and germline refer to mouse. The read terminates 1 residue before the CDR3 end, so the remaining end is supplied by the germline J gene. The gene calls are TRBV19 and TRBJ2-7; 8 nucleotides line up with TRBD2. Germline loops: CDR1 FNHDT, CDR2 SITEND (reference sequence). V shed 1 base and J 4 bases; nucleotides not matched to a gene: 1. This CDR3 contains 13 residues. The chain's CDR3 is CASSISGGYEQYF. CDR3 DNA, as far as it was read: TGTGCCAGCAGTATATCTGGGGGGTATGAACAGTAC.

In regard to this clone: These gene names are mouse names. The missing CDR3 end, 1 residue past where the read stops, is filled in from the germline J gene. The chain is built from TRBV20 and TRBJ2-5; the match to TRBD1 covers 9 bases. Germline V CDR1 and CDR2: GFQATS, STVNSAI. This CDR3 has 14 amino acids. The V and J ends lost 3 bases and 5 bases, in that order; junction bases with no gene match: 6. The CDR3 loop is CGASRGQGIDTQYF. CDR3 DNA (partial): TGTGGTGCTAGCCGGGGACAGGGTATAGACACCCAGTAC.

This clone is judged large. The genes are named according to mouse. Coverage ceases 1 residue before the CDR3 finishes, and the germline J gene fills in the end. The chain couples TRBV26 to TRBJ1-4, with unresolved D. This CDR3 is 12 amino acids long. Germline assignment: CDR1 KGHPV and CDR2 FQNQEV (reference sequence). Trimming shortened V by 6 bases and J by 4 bases, and 6 bases separated the two germline ends. The CDR3 DNA, read in part, is TGTGCCAGCAGCCGGGACAACGAAAGATTATTT. Its protein is CASSRDNERLF. The complete CDR3 protein is CASSRDNERLFF.

A few counts support this clone. Gene names and germline refer to mouse. The read ends 1 residue shy of where the CDR3 ends; the end is completed using the germline J gene. V is TRBV3 and J is TRBJ2-3, with TRBD2 matching over 11 bases. V was pared by 4 bases and J by 1 base, with 4 bases of the junction left unmatched. CDR1 and CDR2 from the germline V gene are SNHLY and FYNGKV (reference sequence). This CDR3 is 16 amino acids long. The CDR3 loop is CASSSRLGGGAETLYF. The CDR3 DNA, read in part, is TGTGCCAGCAGCTCCAGACTGGGGGGGGGTGCAGAAACGCTGTAT.

Judged by abundance, this clone is medium-sized. The gene symbols are mouse symbols. CDR3 in amino acids: CASSQGNERLFF. CDR3 DNA, as far as it was read: TGTGCCAGCAGTCAGGGGAACGAAAGATTATTT. This sequence joins TRBV26 and TRBJ1-4, with a weak D call TRBD1 (5 bases). The read ends 1 residue shy of where the CDR3 ends; the end is completed using the germline J gene. Between the trimmed V and J ends, which lost 4 bases and 5 bases, there was a span of 5 bases. In germline, CDR1 is KGHPV, CDR2 FQNQEV (reference sequence). The CDR3 sequence is 12 residues long.

To note about this clone: The gene symbols are mouse symbols. From the germline J gene comes the end of the CDR3, since the read stops 1 residue before it. The chain combines TRBV20 with TRBJ2-1; a weak D match, TRBD1 (6 bases). The CDR3 loop spans 12 amino acids. The germline V gene encodes CDR1 GFQATS and CDR2 STVNSAI. Deletions cut 6 bases from V and 3 bases from J, with 9 bases between. Incomplete CDR3 DNA: TGTGGTGCGGGACATCTCTATGCTGAGCAGTTC. Protein sequence: CGAGHLYAEQF. From start to end, the CDR3 is CGAGHLYAEQFF.

This clone appeared once. Gene names and germline refer to mouse. The read ends 1 residue shy of where the CDR3 ends; the end is completed using the germline J gene. The chain uses TRBV26 and TRBJ1-1; possibly TRBD1 for D (6 bases). CDR1 is KGHPV, CDR2 FQNQEV, per germline (reference sequence). The CDR3 runs 13 residues. V dropped 0 bases and J dropped 4 bases, with 6 bases sitting between them. CDR3 DNA, as far as it was read: TGTGCCAGCAGTCTGTCGGGGGCCACAGAAGTCTTC. It encodes CASSLSGATEVF. The whole CDR3 region reads CASSLSGATEVFF.

By proportion, this clone is medium-sized (0.01 to 0.1%). Gene names follow the mouse nomenclature. The CDR3 goes on 1 residue after the read ends, and that part is filled in from the germline J gene. This chain uses TRBV26 with TRBJ2-7; D is possibly TRBD1 (6 bases). This CDR3 comprises 11 residues. V was trimmed by 4 bases and J by 6 bases, leaving 7 bases between them. Per germline, CDR1 KGHPV and CDR2 FQNQEV (reference sequence). The covered CDR3 bases are TGTGCCAGCAGTCGGGACATTGAACAGTAC. Protein product: CASSRDIEQY. Given in full, the CDR3 is CASSRDIEQYF.

About this clone itself: Mouse germline and gene names are used. The read stops 1 residue short of the end of the CDR3; the missing end is completed from the germline J gene. The J gene is TRBJ2-1, the V gene TRBV3; 9 nucleotides agree with TRBD2. This CDR3 is 14 amino acids long. V gave up 3 bases and J gave up 4 bases; unmatched junction bases: 1. Germline-derived CDR1 and CDR2 are SNHLY and FYNGKV (reference sequence). The chain's CDR3 is CASSFLGGYAEQFF. The part of the CDR3 DNA that was read is TGTGCCAGCAGCTTTCTGGGGGGGTATGCTGAGCAGTTC.

Only a few counts were recorded for this clone. Mouse gene names apply. The same CDR3 arises from other DNA sequences in this sample as well. The DNA read from the CDR3 is TGTGCCAGCGGTGACTGGGGCCAAGACACCCAGTAC. Encoded protein: CASGDWGQDTQY. The CDR3 reads in full as CASGDWGQDTQYF. This chain joins TRBV13-2 and TRBJ2-5, with a tentative D call TRBD2 (6 bases). The read halts 1 residue ahead of the CDR3 end, with the missing end drawn from the germline J gene. CDR1 is NNHNN and CDR2 is SYGAGS in the germline V gene (reference sequence). The CDR3 totals 13 residues. The V gene lost 2 bases and the J gene lost 2 bases, with 6 bases spanning the gap.

In its sample, this clone was seen a few times. Gene names denote mouse genes. The read ends 1 residue before the CDR3 terminus; that terminus is restored from the germline J gene. This chain joins TRBV26 and TRBJ1-5; the match to TRBD1 covers 10 bases. This CDR3 is built from 15 residues. V gave up 6 bases and J gave up 3 bases; unmatched junction bases: 5. CDR1 KGHPV and CDR2 FQNQEV come from the germline V gene (reference sequence). The sequenced CDR3 bases are TGTGCCAGCAGACGGGACAGGGGAGGCAACCAGGCTCCGCTT. Residues: CASRRDRGGNQAPL. The whole CDR3 reads CASRRDRGGNQAPLF. The full variable domain, rest sourced from reference TRBV26 and TRBJ1-5, is NSKVIQTPRYLVKGQGQKAKMRCIPEKGHPVVFWYQQNKNNEFKFLINFQNQEVLQQIDMTEKRFSAECPSNSPCSLEIQSSEAGDSALYLCASRRDRGGNQAPLFGEGTRLSVL.

Comment on this clone: Germline and genes: mouse. The CDR3 end lies 1 residue beyond the end of the read and is filled in from the germline J gene. This chain links TRBV2 with TRBJ2-1; 10 bases fit TRBD2. Germline assignment: CDR1 LGHNA and CDR2 YSYQKL. CDR3 length: 15 residues. The trim removed 2 bases at V and 10 bases at J, leaving 8 bases unmatched. CDR3 DNA, as far as it was read: TGTGCCAGCAGCCAAACCGGGACTGGGGCCTCGGAGCAGTTC. Its protein product is CASSQTGTGASEQF. The whole CDR3 protein reads CASSQTGTGASEQFF.

In this sample, this clone turned up a few times. Genes and germline come from the mouse. The DNA ends 1 residue before the CDR3 does, and the rest of the CDR3 is filled in from the germline J gene. The chain recombines TRBV26 with TRBJ1-4; D possibly corresponds to TRBD1 (6 bases). Germline CDR1 is KGHPV and CDR2 is FQNQEV (reference sequence). V shed 0 bases and J shed 7 bases, with 12 bases lying between them. CDR3 length: 15 amino acids. The CDR3 loop is CASSLSAGAVERLFF. The sequenced CDR3 bases are TGTGCCAGCAGTCTGTCTGCAGGGGCCGTCGAAAGATTATTT.

Comment on this clone: These gene names are mouse names. The read falls 1 residue short of the CDR3 end, and the missing part is taken from the germline J gene. This sequence joins TRBV17 and TRBJ2-5; the D is unclear. The V gene's germline CDR1 is MNHDT and CDR2 YYDKIL. The CDR3 consists of 14 residues. Deletions cut 1 base from V and 0 bases from J, with 5 bases between. CDR3 residues: CASSRGGNQDTQYF. The part of the CDR3 DNA that was read is TGTGCTAGCAGTAGAGGGGGAAACCAAGACACCCAGTAC.

Sample share makes this clone medium-sized. Gene names refer to mouse genes. The CDR3 is cut off 1 residue early in the read; its end comes from the germline J gene. The rearrangement uses TRBV1 and TRBJ2-4, with TRBD2 as a possible D gene (5 bases). The CDR3 contains 16 residues. The V gene lost 0 bases and the J gene lost 0 bases, with 10 bases spanning the gap. CDR1 and CDR2 from the germline V gene are NSQYPW and LRSPGD (reference sequence). CDR3 amino acids: CTCSADLWASQNTLYF. CDR3 DNA (partial): TGCACCTGCAGTGCAGATCTCTGGGCTAGTCAAAACACCTTGTAC.

In its sample, this clone was seen a few times. The genes are named according to mouse. The CDR3 is cut off 1 residue early in the read; its end comes from the germline J gene. The genes are TRBV12-2 and TRBJ1-3; no reliable D call. The CDR3 is made up of 14 amino acids. Germline V gives CDR1 SGHLS, CDR2 HYDKME. V lost 0 bases to trimming and J lost 0 bases, with 5 bases between them. The covered CDR3 bases are TGTGCCAGCTCTCTCGGCAGTTCTGGAAATACGCTCTAT. It encodes CASSLGSSGNTLY. The entire CDR3 protein is CASSLGSSGNTLYF.

Concerning this clone: Mouse gene names apply. The CDR3 extends 1 residue past the end of the read, so its final part is completed from the germline J gene. This chain links TRBV17 with TRBJ2-7, with 9 bases that match TRBD2. J gave up 0 bases and V 6 bases, and 3 bases lay outside the gene matches. Germline V gives CDR1 MNHDT, CDR2 YYDKIL. This CDR3 is built from 14 residues. The sequenced part of the CDR3 DNA is TGTGCTAGCAGGAGGACTGGGGACTCCTATGAACAGTAC. Protein: CASRRTGDSYEQY. The full CDR3 reads CASRRTGDSYEQYF.